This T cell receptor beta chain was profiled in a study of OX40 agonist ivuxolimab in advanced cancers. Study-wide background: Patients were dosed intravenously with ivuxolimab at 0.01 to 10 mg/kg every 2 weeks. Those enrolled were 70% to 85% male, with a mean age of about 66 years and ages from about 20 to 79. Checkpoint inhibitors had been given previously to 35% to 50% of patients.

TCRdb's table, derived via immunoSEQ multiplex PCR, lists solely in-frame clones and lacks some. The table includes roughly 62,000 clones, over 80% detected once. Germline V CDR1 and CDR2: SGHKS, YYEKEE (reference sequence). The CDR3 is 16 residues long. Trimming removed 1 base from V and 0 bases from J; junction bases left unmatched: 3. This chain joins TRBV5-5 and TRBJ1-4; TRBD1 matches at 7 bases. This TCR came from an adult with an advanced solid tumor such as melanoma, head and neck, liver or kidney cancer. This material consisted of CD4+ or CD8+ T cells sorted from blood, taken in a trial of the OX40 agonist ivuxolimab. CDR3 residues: CASSLSQGATNEKLFF. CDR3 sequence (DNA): TGTGCCAGCAGCTTGTCCCAGGGGGCAACTAATGAAAAACTGTTTTTT. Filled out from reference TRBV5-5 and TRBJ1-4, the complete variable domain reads DAGVTQSPTHLIKTRGQQVTLRCSPISGHKSVSWYQQVLGQGPQFIFQYYEKEERGRGNFPDRFSARQFPNYSSELNVNALLLGDSALYLCASSLSQGATNEKLFFGSGTQLSVL.